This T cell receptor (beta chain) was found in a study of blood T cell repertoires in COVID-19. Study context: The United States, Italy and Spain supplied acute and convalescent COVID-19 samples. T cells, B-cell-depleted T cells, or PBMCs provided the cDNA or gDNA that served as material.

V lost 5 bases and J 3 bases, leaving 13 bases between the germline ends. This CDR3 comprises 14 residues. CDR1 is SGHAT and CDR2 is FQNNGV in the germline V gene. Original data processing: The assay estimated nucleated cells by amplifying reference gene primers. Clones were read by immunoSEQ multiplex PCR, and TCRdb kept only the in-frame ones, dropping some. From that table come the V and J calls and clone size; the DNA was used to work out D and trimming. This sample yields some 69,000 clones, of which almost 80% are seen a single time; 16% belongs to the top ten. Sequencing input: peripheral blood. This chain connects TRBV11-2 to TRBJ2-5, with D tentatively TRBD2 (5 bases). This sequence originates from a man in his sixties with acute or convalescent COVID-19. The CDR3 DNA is TGTGCCAGCAGCCTAATGCGGGCCGAAGAGACCCAGTACTTC. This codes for CASSLMRAEETQYF.